The next 23 T cell receptor beta chains were all read from a single sample in a study of cytomegalovirus exposure and HLA in healthy donors. PCR primers comprised 60 Vbeta and 13 Jbeta primers. Clones were read by immunoSEQ multiplex PCR, and TCRdb kept only the in-frame ones, dropping some. Of about 120,000 clones detected, 80% appear once; the ten largest clones hold 8.9%. Sequencing was performed on PBMCs. These TCRs come from a man aged 25 to 40 in good health and CMV-seropositive.

The chain has TRBV19 and TRBJ1-5; D gene ambiguous. Germline CDR1 and CDR2: LNHDA and SQIVND (reference sequence). The V end was cut by 7 bases, the J end by 5 bases, with 9 bases between. This CDR3 is built from 12 residues. The CDR3 DNA follows: TGTGCCAGTAATACAAACCATCAGCCCCAGCATTTT. As protein: CASNTNHQPQHF.

The chain carries TRBV7-6 and TRBJ2-1; 10 nucleotides agree with TRBD2. The J segment lost 2 bases and the V segment lost 0 bases, leaving 4 bases of the junction unmatched. Germline-derived CDR1 and CDR2 are SGHVS and FNYEAQ. The CDR3 is 17 amino acids. For the CDR3, the DNA is TGTGCCAGCAGCTTAGCGTCAGCGGGGGGGCCCTACAATGAGCAGTTCTTC. Its protein is CASSLASAGGPYNEQFF.

The chain employs TRBV30 and TRBJ2-1; 11 positions match TRBD2. Trimming took 5 bases from V and 5 from J; bases not matched to a gene: 8. The V gene's germline CDR1 is GTSNPN and CDR2 SVGIG (reference sequence). The CDR3 is 15 residues long. CDR3: CAWHIAGGNNNEQFF. The CDR3 DNA reads as TGTGCCTGGCATATAGCGGGGGGGAACAACAATGAGCAGTTCTTC.

This chain uses TRBV11-2 with TRBJ2-5, with a weak D call TRBD1 (5 bases). V lost 1 base, J lost 4 bases, and 13 bases lay in between. The CDR3 runs to 15 residues. The germline V gene encodes CDR1 SGHAT and CDR2 FQNNGV. The DNA for the CDR3 is TGTGCCAGCAGCTTAGGAACAGGTGCTATAGAGACCCAGTACTTC. Protein: CASSLGTGAIETQYF.

The V and J genes are TRBV7-2 and TRBJ2-1; 16 nucleotides line up with TRBD2. J was trimmed by 2 bases and V by 5 bases; bases with no gene match: 3. This CDR3 is built from 17 residues. Germline V gene lookup returns CDR1 SGHTA and CDR2 FQGNSA. CDR3 bases: TGTGCCAGCAGCCCGGGACTAGCGGGGGGGACCTACAATGAGCAGTTCTTC. Its translation is CASSPGLAGGTYNEQFF.

The genes are TRBV5-1 and TRBJ2-3, with TRBD1 identical over 8 bases. The CDR3 is 15 amino acids. J was trimmed by 5 bases and V by 4 bases; bases with no gene match: 9. Germline assignment: CDR1 SGHRS and CDR2 YFSETQ. The CDR3 spells CASSPTPGGRDTQYF. In DNA form, the CDR3 reads TGCGCCAGCAGCCCAACGCCAGGGGGCAGAGATACGCAGTATTTT.

J is TRBJ1-5 and V is TRBV10-3; 12 nucleotides align to TRBD1. The junction had 7 bases not matched to a gene; V was cut back by 4 bases and J by 9 bases. This CDR3 is built from 15 residues. CDR1 ENHRY and CDR2 SYGVKD come from the germline V gene. CDR3 in DNA: TGTGCCATCAGTGGGGGACAGGGGGCCGGGTCGCCCCAGCATTTT. As protein: CAISGGQGAGSPQHF.

The chain has TRBV9 and TRBJ1-3; D remains unclear. There are 16 residues in the CDR3. V was pared by 1 base and J by 4 bases, with 15 bases between. Germline V gene sequence: CDR1 SGDLS, CDR2 YYNGEE. The CDR3 DNA sequence: TGTGCCAGCAGCGTAAACGTCGGTCCGAAAGGAAACACCATATATTTT. Translation: CASSVNVGPKGNTIYF.

This CDR3 reads CASSRTTGTYGYTF. The CDR3 region has the DNA TGTGCCAGTAGTAGAACGACAGGGACCTATGGCTACACCTTC. The chain is built from TRBV19 and TRBJ1-2, with 7 bases fitting TRBD1. The CDR3 has 14 residues. Trimming removed 4 bases from V and 4 bases from J; junction bases left unmatched: 6. The germline gives CDR1 LNHDA, CDR2 SQIVND (reference sequence).

The gene calls are TRBV25-1 and TRBJ2-2; tentatively, D is TRBD2 (7 bases). The germline CDR1 and CDR2 sequences are MGHDK and SYGVNS. Trimming took off 2 bases at V and 4 bases at J, with 14 bases between the two ends. The CDR3 runs to 16 residues. For the CDR3, the DNA is TGTGCCAGCAGTGAAAGTGGAGGGGGGGTCACCGGGGAGCTGTTTTTT. Amino acid sequence: CASSESGGGVTGELFF.

V and J are TRBV25-1 and TRBJ2-7, with 8 bases that match TRBD1. Germline lookup yields CDR1 MGHDK and CDR2 SYGVNS. The trim removed 4 bases at V and 6 bases at J, leaving 11 bases unmatched. This CDR3 contains 15 residues. The CDR3 nucleotides read TGTGCCAGCAGTGGTGATTCGGACAGGGATTTCGAGCAGTACTTC. Its protein is CASSGDSDRDFEQYF.

V usage is TRBV5-5 and J usage is TRBJ2-7; 8 bases map to TRBD1. Germline lookup yields CDR1 SGHKS and CDR2 YYEKEE (reference sequence). Trimming removed 3 bases from V and 2 bases from J; junction bases left unmatched: 4. This CDR3 contains 14 residues. The DNA of the CDR3 is TGTGCCAGCAGCTCCGGACAGGGAGCCTACGAGCAGTACTTC. As protein: CASSSGQGAYEQYF.

This chain uses TRBV2 with TRBJ1-4; 10 bases line up with TRBD1. Germline assignment: CDR1 SNHLY and CDR2 FYNNEI. The CDR3 has 15 residues. After removal of 2 bases from V and 6 bases from J, the junction contained 3 bases not matched to a gene. CDR3 bases: TGTGCCAGCAGTGAATGGGGGACAGGGGATGAAAAACTGTTTTTT. This codes for CASSEWGTGDEKLFF.

The chain couples TRBV7-9 to TRBJ2-7; 7 positions match TRBD1. The V gene end was trimmed by 1 base and the J gene end by 5 bases; junction bases not matched to a gene: 5. The CDR3 extends over 14 amino acids. The germline V gene encodes CDR1 SEHNR and CDR2 FQNEAQ (reference sequence). The CDR3 protein is CASSLVVGGNEQYF. CDR3 sequence (DNA): TGTGCCAGCAGCTTAGTCGTAGGGGGCAACGAGCAGTACTTC.

This clone was seen more than once but under ten times. The chain couples TRBV19 to TRBJ1-1; D gene unclear. The CDR3 is 15 amino acids. V shed 6 bases and J shed 0 bases, with 14 bases lying between them. CDR1 and CDR2 (germline): LNHDA, SQIVND (reference sequence). In DNA, the CDR3 is TGTGCCAGTAGAGGCCCCGGGGAAATGAACACTGAAGCTTTCTTT. Protein sequence: CASRGPGEMNTEAFF. The full variable domain, in which reference TRBV19 and TRBJ1-1 provide the parts outside the CDR3, is DGGITQSPKYLFRKEGQNVTLSCEQNLNHDAMYWYRQDPGQGLRLIYYSQIVNDFQKGDIAEGYSVSREKKESFPLTVTSAQKNPTAFYLCASRGPGEMNTEAFFGQGTRLTVV.

This chain links TRBV6-1 with TRBJ1-1, with D unresolved. Per the germline V gene, CDR1 is MNHNS and CDR2 is SASEGT. V lost 8 bases to trimming and J lost 5 bases, with 12 bases between them. This CDR3 comprises 12 residues. The CDR3: CASEGWETEAFF. The CDR3 DNA reads as TGTGCCAGCGAAGGCTGGGAGACTGAAGCTTTCTTT.

V gene TRBV19 combines with J gene TRBJ2-5, with no clear D. Trimming removed 2 bases from V and 0 bases from J, with 4 bases in between. The CDR3 extends over 13 amino acids. In germline, CDR1 is LNHDA, CDR2 SQIVND (reference sequence). CDR3 sequence (DNA): TGTGCCAGTAGTATAAGCAACCAAGAGACCCAGTACTTC. It specifies CASSISNQETQYF.

The CDR3 loop reads CASSPVPSSNYGYTF. CDR3 coding DNA: TGCGCCAGCAGCCCGGTTCCTAGTTCTAACTATGGCTACACCTTC. The rearrangement uses TRBV5-1 and TRBJ1-2; the D is unclear. V was trimmed by 4 bases and J by 0 bases, leaving 13 bases between them. The CDR3 is 15 amino acids. Germline V gives CDR1 SGHRS, CDR2 YFSETQ.

This clone occurred a few times. The V gene is TRBV7-9, the J gene TRBJ2-7; 7 bases are shared with TRBD1. With 2 bases clipped from V and 6 bases from J, the junction kept 7 bases outside the gene matches. CDR3 size: 14 residues. From germline, CDR1 is SEHNR and CDR2 FQNEAQ (reference sequence). In DNA form, the CDR3 reads TGTGCCAGCAGCTTAAAACAGGGGCCCCTCGAGCAGTACTTC. Its translation: CASSLKQGPLEQYF. The full variable domain, rest sourced from reference TRBV7-9 and TRBJ2-7, is DTGVSQNPRHKITKRGQNVTFRCDPISEHNRLYWYRQTLGQGPEFLTYFQNEAQLEKSRLLSDRFSAERPKGSFSTLEIQRTEQGDSAMYLCASSLKQGPLEQYFGPGTRLTVT.

The CDR3 loop reads CAIRTGIGTEAFF. CDR3 nucleotide sequence: TGTGCCATCAGGACAGGGATCGGAACTGAAGCTTTCTTT. The chain joins TRBV10-3 to TRBJ1-1, with TRBD1 matching over 7 bases. Germline CDR1 is ENHRY and CDR2 is SYGVKD. This CDR3 spans 13 amino acids. V lost 6 bases, J lost 5 bases, and 6 bases stayed unmatched.

The gene calls are TRBV29-1 and TRBJ2-3; D is possibly TRBD2 (6 bases). The CDR3 spans 15 residues. In germline, CDR1 is SQVTM, CDR2 ANQGSEA. The V gene lost 6 bases and the J gene lost 1 base, with 17 bases spanning the gap. The CDR3 region is CSVWEDPGRTDTQYF. The CDR3 region has the DNA TGCAGCGTGTGGGAGGATCCGGGCCGCACAGATACGCAGTATTTT.

The chain is built from TRBV10-3 and TRBJ2-3; unclear D gene. This CDR3 comprises 13 residues. The germline V gene encodes CDR1 ENHRY and CDR2 SYGVKD. V shed 3 bases and J shed 3 bases, with 7 bases lying between them. CDR3 DNA sequence: TGTGCCATCAGTGAACCGGGTACAGATACGCAGTATTTT. Translated: CAISEPGTDTQYF.

V gene TRBV10-2 combines with J gene TRBJ1-1, with 7 bases matching TRBD1. CDR1 is WSHSY and CDR2 is SAAADI in the germline V gene. V gave up 6 bases and J gave up 2 bases; unmatched junction bases: 6. The CDR3 is 14 amino acids. The chain's CDR3 is CASSWDSLNTEAFF. The DNA of the CDR3 is TGCGCCAGCAGCTGGGACAGCCTCAACACTGAAGCTTTCTTT.